The 21 T cell receptor beta chains presented below share a single source sample, sequenced in a study of immune cell composition in non-small cell lung cancer. The method was immunoSEQ multiplex PCR; TCRdb's version includes in-frame clones alone and lacks a portion of them. In the table there are 3,000 to 3,500 clones, just under 75% of which are singletons. Normal lung sampling was at least 3 cm from the tumour, as distant as possible. The sample consisted of non-adjacent lung tissue. These receptors were collected from a human donor with non-small cell lung cancer.

The chain has TRBV6-1 and TRBJ2-2; no clear D gene. CDR1 and CDR2 from the germline V gene are MNHNS and SASEGT. The ends were cut back, 5 bases at V and 6 bases at J, with 7 bases in the middle. This CDR3 contains 12 residues. CDR3 DNA: TGTGCCAGCAGTCCCCTTTCCGGGGAGCTGTTTTTT. It specifies CASSPLSGELFF.

In the case of this clone: One junction end does not reproduce the germline sequence, and a read error may be involved. The chain couples TRBV7-7 to TRBJ2-2; maybe TRBD1 (6 bases). CDR1 and CDR2 (germline): SSHAT, FNYEAQ (reference sequence). The CDR3 extends over 15 amino acids. The CDR3 DNA is TGTGCTAGCAGCACGGACAGAACCAACACCGGGGAGCTGTTTTTT. Encoded protein: CASSTDRTNTGELFF. The full variable domain, rest sourced from reference TRBV7-7 and TRBJ2-2, is GAGVSQSPRYKVTKRGQDVTLRCDPISSHATLYWYQQALGQGPEFLTYFNYEAQPDKSGLPSDRFSAERPEGSISTLTIQRTEQRDSAMYRCASSTDRTNTGELFFGEGSRLTVL.

This clone occurred once. The chain links TRBV7-2 to TRBJ1-1, with a possible D match to TRBD1 (5 bases). CDR3 length: 15 residues. V dropped 6 bases and J dropped 1 base, with 15 bases sitting between them. Germline V gene data show CDR1 as SGHTA and CDR2 as FQGNSA. Written as DNA, the CDR3 is TGTGCCAGCAGGCCTTACTCGGGGGGGAACACTGAAGCTTTCTTT. As protein: CASRPYSGGNTEAFF.

V usage is TRBV19 and J usage is TRBJ1-1; perhaps TRBD1 as D (5 bases). This CDR3 region has 13 residues. CDR1 and CDR2 from the germline V gene are LNHDA and SQIVND (reference sequence). The V gene lost 1 base and the J gene lost 10 bases, with 13 bases spanning the gap. Here the CDR3 reads CASSIALTDGAFF. In DNA, the CDR3 is TGTGCCAGTAGTATAGCACTGACAGACGGAGCTTTCTTT. Together with reference TRBV19 and TRBJ1-1, the CDR3 gives the full variable domain: DGGITQSPKYLFRKEGQNVTLSCEQNLNHDAMYWYRQDPGQGLRLIYYSQIVNDFQKGDIAEGYSVSREKKESFPLTVTSAQKNPTAFYLCASSIALTDGAFFGQGTRLTVV.

The chain combines TRBV28 with TRBJ2-3, with D tentatively TRBD2 (6 bases). CDR3 length equals 18 residues. Per the germline V gene, CDR1 is MDHEN and CDR2 is SYDVKM. Trimming took 3 bases from V and 0 from J, leaving 19 bases between them. The CDR3 coding sequence is TGTGCCAGCAGTTTCTACCGGAGGGCCGAGGTGAGCACAGATACGCAGTATTTT. This codes for CASSFYRRAEVSTDTQYF.

The chain couples TRBV9 to TRBJ1-1; D call uncertain. The ends were cut back, 0 bases at V and 1 base at J, with 7 bases in the middle. In germline, CDR1 is SGDLS, CDR2 YYNGEE. The CDR3 extends over 14 amino acids. CDR3: CASSVVPGNTEAFF. CDR3 nucleotide sequence: TGTGCCAGCAGCGTAGTGCCGGGGAACACTGAAGCTTTCTTT.

V and J are TRBV27 and TRBJ2-2; D may be TRBD1 (7 bases). The germline V gene encodes CDR1 MNHEY and CDR2 SMNVEV (reference sequence). V gave up 5 bases and J gave up 1 base, with 11 bases separating them. The CDR3 length is 15 residues. The CDR3 DNA follows: TGTGCCAGCAGTCCGGGGGACAGGAACACCGGGGAGCTGTTTTTT. As protein: CASSPGDRNTGELFF.

The gene calls are TRBV27 and TRBJ2-7, with 7 positions matching TRBD2. After removal of 5 bases from V and 4 bases from J, the junction contained 8 bases not matched to a gene. CDR3 length: 14 residues. Germline loops: CDR1 MNHEY, CDR2 SMNVEV (reference sequence). The CDR3 coding sequence is TGTGCCAGCAGTCCCCGGGGAGGGCCTTACGAGCAGTACTTC. Protein: CASSPRGGPYEQYF.

This clone came up a few times. The chain combines TRBV11-2 with TRBJ2-7, with TRBD2 matching over 16 bases. Trimming at V came to 6 bases and at J to 7 bases, leaving 12 bases not matched to a gene. From germline, CDR1 is SGHAT and CDR2 FQNNGV. This CDR3 is built from 17 residues. The chain's CDR3 is CASSFGTSGRAGSEQYF. The CDR3 coding sequence is TGTGCCAGCAGTTTTGGGACTAGCGGGAGGGCCGGAAGTGAGCAGTACTTC.

This clone was found a few times. V and J are TRBV7-8 and TRBJ2-5; the D gene is possibly TRBD2 (7 bases). V was trimmed by 7 bases and J by 2 bases, leaving 20 bases between them. The CDR3 sequence is 16 residues long. Germline V CDR1 and CDR2: SGHVS, FQNEAQ. CDR3 sequence: CASNPRGGAAQETQYF. As DNA, the CDR3 is TGTGCCAGCAACCCAAGGGGGGGTGCCGCACAAGAGACCCAGTACTTC.

V usage is TRBV6-6 and J usage is TRBJ1-2; D is perhaps TRBD1 (5 bases). The germline V and J ends were trimmed by 0 bases and 2 bases, with 10 bases remaining between them. Germline assignment: CDR1 MNHNY and CDR2 SVGAGI (reference sequence). CDR3 length equals 15 residues. In DNA form, the CDR3 reads TGTGCCAGCAGTTACTCTGAGGACATAAACTATGGCTACACCTTC. This translates into CASSYSEDINYGYTF.

This chain uses TRBV5-3 with TRBJ1-5; possibly TRBD1 for D (5 bases). TRBV5-3 is reported as an ORF; its role is uncertain. Trimming removed 4 bases at V and 7 bases at J, with 21 bases between. This CDR3 is built from 16 residues. This CDR3 is CARSPVARGRGQPQHF. The CDR3 bases are TGTGCCAGAAGCCCGGTCGCGCGGGGCCGAGGGCAGCCCCAGCATTTT.

The V and J genes are TRBV30 and TRBJ2-5, with 9 bases matching TRBD1. The closer fit of TRBJ2-7 to the DNA end suggests the J call may be wrong. CDR3 length: 13 amino acids. The germline CDR1 and CDR2 sequences are GTSNPN and SVGIG (reference sequence). Here the CDR3 DNA reads TGTGCCGGACACAGGGGGCGCGGGTACGAGCAGTACTTC. It yields the protein CAGHRGRGYEQYF.

The chain joins TRBV2 to TRBJ2-3; 9 bases fit TRBD2. CDR1 and CDR2 (germline): SNHLY, FYNNEI. The CDR3 runs to 14 residues. V lost 7 bases, J lost 2 bases, and 4 bases stayed unmatched. The CDR3, as DNA: TGTGCCAGCACGCTAGCGGGAACCACAGATACGCAGTATTTT. Translation: CASTLAGTTDTQYF.

The chain joins TRBV5-8 to TRBJ2-7; 8 positions match TRBD2. V trimming: 3 bases; J trimming: 7 bases; junction bases outside the gene matches: 9. This CDR3 spans 14 amino acids. CDR1 and CDR2 (germline): SGHTS, YDEGEE. Here the CDR3 DNA reads TGTGCCAGCAGCTATCCGGGACTAGAGCGTGAGCAGTACTTC. Its translation: CASSYPGLEREQYF.

This clone appeared a few times. The chain recombines TRBV21-1 with TRBJ1-5; the table assigns TRBD1, which was not confirmed against the DNA. TRBV21-1 is a listed pseudogene. This CDR3 spans 16 amino acids. This chain's CDR3 is CASQRRGPTSNQPQHF. CDR3 DNA: TGTGCCAGCCAGCGGAGGGGGCCGACAAGCAATCAGCCCCAGCATTTT.

The chain is built from TRBV7-2 and TRBJ2-3; D not certain. This CDR3 comprises 13 residues. Germline values: CDR1 SGHTA, CDR2 FQGNSA. Trimming shortened V by 1 base and J by 7 bases, and 9 bases separated the two germline ends. The CDR3 sequence: CASSLDYANTQYF. The DNA for the CDR3 is TGTGCCAGCAGCTTAGATTATGCGAATACGCAGTATTTT.

The gene calls are TRBV5-4 and TRBJ2-5; weak D call: TRBD1 (5 bases). The CDR3 loop spans 17 amino acids. Germline CDR1 reads SGHNT; CDR2 reads YYREEE (reference sequence). V was trimmed by 0 bases and J by 0 bases, leaving 15 bases between them. The CDR3 DNA reads TGTGCCAGCAGCTTGGCCCCCCGACAGACGTACCAAGAGACCCAGTACTTC. As protein: CASSLAPRQTYQETQYF.

On this clone itself: An end of the junction does not agree with germline; a read error may underlie this. J is TRBJ2-1 and V is TRBV7-2; D is possibly TRBD2 (5 bases). Germline loops: CDR1 SGHTA, CDR2 FQGNSA. This CDR3 is built from 12 residues. As DNA, the CDR3 is TGTGCCAGCAGCTTAGGACCTCCTGCCGGGGTCTTC. Its translation: CASSLGPPAGVF. Together with reference TRBV7-2 and TRBJ2-1, the CDR3 gives the full variable domain: GAGVSQSPSNKVTEKGKDVELRCDPISGHTALYWYRQSLGQGLEFLIYFQGNSAPDKSGLPSDRFSAERTGGSVSTLTIQRTQQEDSAVYLCASSLGPPAGVFGPGTRLTVL.

V and J are TRBV4-1 and TRBJ1-1, with unresolved D. The V end lost 0 bases, the J end lost 6 bases, and 8 bases lay between the germline ends. This CDR3 is 13 amino acids long. CDR1 MGHRA and CDR2 YSYEKL come from the germline V gene. The DNA for the CDR3 is TGCGCCAGCAGCCAAGATTCGGGGTCTGAAGCTTTCTTT. It is translated as CASSQDSGSEAFF.

This chain uses TRBV6-1 with TRBJ1-1; D call uncertain. Trimming cost V 3 bases and J 1 base, with 12 bases left between them. The CDR3 contains 15 residues. Germline lookup yields CDR1 MNHNS and CDR2 SASEGT. In nucleotides, the CDR3 is TGTGCCAGCAGTGACGTAAAGCCCGGGAACACTGAAGCTTTCTTT. Protein product: CASSDVKPGNTEAFF.